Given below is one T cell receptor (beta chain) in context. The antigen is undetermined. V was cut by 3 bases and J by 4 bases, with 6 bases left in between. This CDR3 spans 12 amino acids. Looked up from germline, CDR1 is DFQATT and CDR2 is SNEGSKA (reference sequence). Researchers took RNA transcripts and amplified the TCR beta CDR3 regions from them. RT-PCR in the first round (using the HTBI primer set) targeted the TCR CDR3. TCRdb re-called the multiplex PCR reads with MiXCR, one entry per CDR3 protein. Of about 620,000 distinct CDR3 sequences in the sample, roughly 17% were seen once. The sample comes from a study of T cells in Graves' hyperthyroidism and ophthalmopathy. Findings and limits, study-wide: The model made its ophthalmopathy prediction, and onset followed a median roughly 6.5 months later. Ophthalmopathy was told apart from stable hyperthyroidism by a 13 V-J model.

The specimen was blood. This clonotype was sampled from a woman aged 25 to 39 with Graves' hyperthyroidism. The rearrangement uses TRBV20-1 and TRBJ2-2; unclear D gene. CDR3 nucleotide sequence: TGCAGTGCTAGGGAATTCACCGGGGAGCTGTTTTTT. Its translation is CSAREFTGELFF.